A selection of T cell receptor beta chains follows, all from one sample in a study of technical replicates of blood from several donors. Profiled with immunoSEQ multiplex PCR; TCRdb holds only in-frame clones, not every one. Of roughly 80,000 clones in the sample, 90% to 95% were seen once. The sample taken for sequencing was T cells isolated from PBMCs. The origin of the receptors is a human donor in good health. The CDR3 runs from the conserved cysteine through the conserved F or W. The order of the fields is D gene, J gene, clone size, V gene, CDR3 DNA, CDR3 protein. D genes are given only for firm matches. Clone size appears in some rows only: once, few, many, or a class for an expanded clone.

>.|TRBJ2-7|.|TRBV6-1
TGTGCCAGCAGTGAAGGGGCAGGGATGGGAGAGCAGTACTTC
CASSEGAGMGEQYF
>TRBD1|TRBJ2-7|once|TRBV10-3
TGTGCCATCAGTGAGTCGACAGGGGACGAGCAGTACTTC
CAISESTGDEQYF
>.|TRBJ2-3|.|TRBV7-2
TGTGCCAGCAGCTTAACCGATTGGGGCAACTCAGATACGCAGTATTTT
CASSLTDWGNSDTQYF
>.|TRBJ2-3|.|TRBV28
TGTGCCAGCCTCGGGAACGTCGATACGCAGTATTTT
CASLGNVDTQYF
>.|TRBJ2-7|.|TRBV7-9
TGTGCCAGCAGCTTAATCGGGAGATACGAGCAGTACTTC
CASSLIGRYEQYF
>.|TRBJ1-5|once|TRBV30
TGTGCCTGGAGTATCGACAGTGATCAGCCCCAGCATTTT
CAWSIDSDQPQHF
>TRBD2|TRBJ2-4|.|TRBV4-2
TGTGCCAGCAGCCAAGATTTTATTGCTAGCGGTCTAAACATTCAGTACTTC
CASSQDFIASGLNIQYF
>TRBD1|TRBJ1-5|.|TRBV6-6
TGTGCCAGCAGTCGCGGACAGGGCAATCAGCCCCAGCATTTT
CASSRGQGNQPQHF
>TRBD2|TRBJ2-5|.|TRBV6-1
TGTGCCAGCAGGGGGACTAGCGGGAGTTGGGAGACCCAGTACTTC
CASRGTSGSWETQYF
>.|TRBJ1-5|once|TRBV30
TGTGCCTGGAGGAGTAGGGGGTACAGTAGCAATCAGCCCCAGCATTTT
CAWRSRGYSSNQPQHF
>.|TRBJ2-1|.|TRBV9
TGTGCCAGCAGCGTAGGATCGCGGAGCTCCTACAATGAGCAGTTCTTC
CASSVGSRSSYNEQFF
>TRBD1|TRBJ1-1|few|TRBV19
TGTGCCAGTAGTATACCCCAGGGGGTGGGGACTGAAGCTTTCTTT
CASSIPQGVGTEAFF
>.|TRBJ2-7|.|TRBV7-8
TGTGCCAGCAGCTTAGAAACGGGAGTCACCTACGAGCAGTACTTC
CASSLETGVTYEQYF
>TRBD1|TRBJ2-5|.|TRBV11-3
TGTGCCAGCAGCTCCCCATGGGGGACAGGGAGGGAGACCCAGTACTTC
CASSSPWGTGRETQYF
>TRBD2|TRBJ2-7|once|TRBV27
TGTGCCAGCAGTGACCTAGCGGGGAACCCCTACGAGCAGTACTTC
CASSDLAGNPYEQYF
>.|TRBJ2-7|.|TRBV7-9
TGTGCCAGCAGCTCAAACATCGGCGGGTACTTAAAAGAGCAGTACTTC
CASSSNIGGYLKEQYF
>.|TRBJ2-3|.|TRBV7-2
TGTGCCAGCAGCTTATCATGGGCAACTAGCACAGATACGCAGTATTTT
CASSLSWATSTDTQYF
>.|TRBJ2-7|.|TRBV21-1
TGTGCCAGCGTCCTCTGCTGCGGAACCTACGAGCAGTACTTC
CASVLCCGTYEQYF
>.|TRBJ1-1|.|TRBV5-1
TGCGCCAGCAGTTTGGGGACAAACACTGAAGCTTTCTTT
CASSLGTNTEAFF
>.|TRBJ2-7|few|TRBV19
TGTGCCAGTAGTAACGGACAAGTCGAATCCTACGAGCAGTACTTC
CASSNGQVESYEQYF
>TRBD1|TRBJ1-4|.|TRBV7-9
TGTGCCAGCAGCTCGGCCACAGGGGTAAAACTGTTTTTT
CASSSATGVKLFF
>.|TRBJ1-1|.|TRBV9
TGTGCCAGCAGCGTAGGTGTACAGTTTGTGAACACTGAAGCTTTCTTT
CASSVGVQFVNTEAFF
>.|TRBJ1-3|.|TRBV9
TGTGCCAGCAGCTCTGCAGGGTTCTCTGGAAACACCATATATTTT
CASSSAGFSGNTIYF
>TRBD2|TRBJ2-7|.|TRBV5-6
TGTGCCAGCAGCGGAGCGGGGCTCGGCTACGAGCAGTACTTC
CASSGAGLGYEQYF
>TRBD1|TRBJ1-5|.|TRBV30
TGTGCCTGGAGTGTATCCCTGGACAGGGGCAATCAGCCCCAGCATTTT
CAWSVSLDRGNQPQHF
>.|TRBJ2-6|.|TRBV7-9
TGTGCCAGCAGCCCGGGAGGGGCCAACGTCCTGACTTTC
CASSPGGANVLTF
>.|TRBJ2-2|.|TRBV28
TGTGCCAGCAGGACGGCCGTAGAGGTGGCCACCGGGGAGCTGTTTTTT
CASRTAVEVATGELFF
>.|TRBJ1-1|.|TRBV7-9
TGTGCCAGCAGCTTAACAGGGACTGAAGCTTTCTTT
CASSLTGTEAFF
>TRBD2|TRBJ2-4|once|TRBV27
TGTGCCAGCAGACCTCAGGGAGGGGTAAACATTCAGTACTTC
CASRPQGGVNIQYF
>TRBD2|TRBJ2-7|.|TRBV6-5
TGTGCCAGCAGGTCTCTAGCGGGAGTGTACGAGCAGTACTTC
CASRSLAGVYEQYF
>.|TRBJ1-5|.|TRBV28
TGTGCCAGCAGTTCTACAGACAATCAGCCCCAGCATTTT
CASSSTDNQPQHF
>TRBD2|TRBJ2-3|.|TRBV5-4
TGTGCCAGCAGCCCTGGACTAGTTCCAGATACGCAGTATTTT
CASSPGLVPDTQYF
>.|TRBJ2-1|.|TRBV4-2
TGTGCCAGCAGCCCTGGGGATCTCGGGGATCACAATGAGCAGTTCTTC
CASSPGDLGDHNEQFF
>.|TRBJ2-5|.|TRBV29-1
TGCAGCGGACAGGTAGAGACCCAGTACTTC
CSGQVETQYF
>TRBD2|TRBJ2-5|.|TRBV5-1
TGCGCCAGCAGCTCGGGACTAGCCCAAGAGACCCAGTACTTC
CASSSGLAQETQYF
>TRBD2|TRBJ2-2|.|TRBV28
TGTGCCAGCAGTTTGCCGGGAGGGATGTTCACCGGGGAGCTGTTTTTT
CASSLPGGMFTGELFF
>TRBD1|TRBJ1-3|few|TRBV28
TGTGCTATCACAAGGGGCCAGGGGGCGGACACCATATATTTT
CAITRGQGADTIYF